These 28 T cell receptor beta chains were sequenced from one sample in a study of T cell responses to AZD1222 COVID-19 vaccine. Sequencing used immunoSEQ multiplex PCR; TCRdb keeps in-frame clones, though not all of them. This table has tens of thousands of clones, around 87% appearing once. Here the sequenced sample was peripheral blood, taken 28 days after the second AZD1222 dose. The source of these receptors is an adult who received the AZD1222 COVID-19 vaccine.

This clone was seen just once. The chain joins TRBV24-1 to TRBJ2-2; no clear D gene. The germline gives CDR1 KGHDR, CDR2 SFDVKD. V lost 5 bases to trimming and J lost 1 base, with 4 bases between them. The CDR3 runs 13 residues. For the CDR3, the DNA is TGTGCCACCAGTGCTGGGAACACCGGGGAGCTGTTTTTT. Protein product: CATSAGNTGELFF.

The rearrangement uses TRBV6-5 and TRBJ2-5, with TRBD2 identical over 7 bases. This CDR3 region has 13 residues. Germline CDR1 MNHEY, CDR2 SVGAGI. Germline trimming cut 6 bases from V and 5 bases from J; bases unmatched to any gene: 6. For the CDR3, the DNA is TGTGCCAGCAGACGGGGGGACTGGGAGACCCAGTACTTC. Encoded protein: CASRRGDWETQYF.

This clone was observed a single time. This rearrangement joins TRBV11-1 to TRBJ2-1; weak D call: TRBD1 (6 bases). The CDR3 runs to 14 residues. V lost 7 bases, J lost 6 bases, and 16 bases lay in between. Germline V lookup: CDR1 SGHAT, CDR2 FQDESV (reference sequence). CDR3 nucleotides: TGTGCCAGCACCTACAGGGTGGGTAGCAATGAGCAGTTCTTC. Its translation: CASTYRVGSNEQFF.

Only a few counts were recorded for this clone. CDR3: CASGQGRNTEAFF. The CDR3 nucleotides read TGTGCCAGTGGCCAAGGGAGGAACACTGAAGCTTTCTTT. The chain is built from TRBV19 and TRBJ1-1; D gene ambiguous. In germline, CDR1 is LNHDA, CDR2 SQIVND (reference sequence). The CDR3 loop spans 13 amino acids. Trimming shortened V by 8 bases and J by 1 base, and 11 bases separated the two germline ends.

CDR3 amino acids: CASSEDGPRGGYTF. In DNA, the CDR3 is TGTGCCAGCAGTGAAGACGGACCCAGGGGTGGCTACACCTTC. The chain links TRBV6-1 to TRBJ1-2; tentative D call: TRBD1 (6 bases). V was trimmed by 1 base and J by 7 bases, leaving 13 bases between them. The CDR3 consists of 14 residues. Germline values: CDR1 MNHNS, CDR2 SASEGT.

V is TRBV27 and J is TRBJ2-1; 7 bases line up with TRBD1. Germline CDR1 reads MNHEY; CDR2 reads SMNVEV (reference sequence). This CDR3 comprises 14 residues. The V and J ends lost 3 bases and 9 bases, in that order; junction bases with no gene match: 8. The CDR3 region has the DNA TGTGCCAGCAGTTTTTCACAGGGGCTTAGTGAGCAGTTCTTC. As protein: CASSFSQGLSEQFF.

This clone was seen only once. V usage is TRBV19 and J usage is TRBJ2-3; D gene ambiguous. Germline CDR1 is LNHDA and CDR2 is SQIVND (reference sequence). The V end was cut by 8 bases, the J end by 6 bases, with 6 bases between. The CDR3 spans 10 residues. CDR3 region: CASGGDTQYF. The CDR3 nucleotides are TGTGCCAGTGGTGGCGATACGCAGTATTTT.

This clone showed up just once. The genes are TRBV11-2 and TRBJ1-5; unclear D gene. The ends were cut back, 3 bases at V and 0 bases at J, with 12 bases in the middle. CDR3 length equals 16 residues. CDR1 is SGHAT, CDR2 FQNNGV, per germline. The CDR3 nucleotides read TGTGCCAGCAGCTTGCTTCCGGGCGTTAGCAATCAGCCCCAGCATTTT. It specifies CASSLLPGVSNQPQHF.

J is TRBJ2-1 and V is TRBV7-3, with 7 bases fitting TRBD2. Germline lookup yields CDR1 SGHTA and CDR2 FQGTGA. V shed 4 bases, J shed 5 bases, and the junction held 8 bases outside the gene matches. The CDR3 covers 15 residues. CDR3 region: CASSSAGGGHNEQFF. The CDR3 nucleotides are TGTGCCAGCAGCTCTGCAGGCGGGGGACACAATGAGCAGTTCTTC.

This clone was observed a single time. The chain employs TRBV7-9 and TRBJ1-6; 9 bases are shared with TRBD1. V shed 6 bases, J shed 7 bases, and the junction held 7 bases outside the gene matches. The CDR3 length is 15 residues. Germline V gene sequence: CDR1 SEHNR, CDR2 FQNEAQ (reference sequence). CDR3: CASRPGTGSNSPLHF. For the CDR3, the DNA is TGTGCCAGCAGACCAGGGACAGGGTCAAATTCACCCCTCCACTTT.

The rearrangement joins TRBV3-1 (or the pseudogene TRBV3-2) to TRBJ1-5, with D possibly matching TRBD1 (6 bases). The CDR3 has 17 amino acids. Per the germline V gene, CDR1 is LGHDT and CDR2 is YNNKEL (reference sequence). Between the trimmed V and J ends, which lost 3 bases and 2 bases, there was a span of 17 bases. CDR3 DNA: TGTGCCAGCAGCCATTTAGAGGACAGCGATCGCAATCAGCCCCAGCATTTT. Protein product: CASSHLEDSDRNQPQHF.

The chain links TRBV7-2 to TRBJ1-5; D gene unclear. V shed 6 bases and J shed 0 bases, with 18 bases lying between them. The CDR3 has 17 amino acids. Germline V lookup: CDR1 SGHTA, CDR2 FQGNSA. The CDR3 bases are TGTGCCAGCAGTCCGGTGTTTGGGCGGTATAGCAATCAGCCCCAGCATTTT. Translation gives CASSPVFGRYSNQPQHF.

The chain employs TRBV5-1 and TRBJ2-1, with D unresolved. Germline lookup yields CDR1 SGHRS and CDR2 YFSETQ. Trimming removed 1 base at V and 5 bases at J, with 7 bases between. The CDR3 runs to 13 residues. The CDR3 nucleotides read TGCGCCAGCAGCTTGTCAGCAAACAATGAGCAGTTCTTC. It encodes CASSLSANNEQFF.

The genes are TRBV6-2 or TRBV6-3 and TRBJ1-1; possible D gene TRBD1, 5 bases. Trimming removed 3 bases from V and 8 bases from J, with 10 bases in between. The germline V gene has CDR1 MNHEY and CDR2 SVGEGT. CDR3 length: 12 residues. The chain's CDR3 is CASSYRGVEAFF. The CDR3 DNA follows: TGTGCCAGCAGTTATAGGGGTGTGGAAGCTTTCTTT.

The genes are TRBV5-4 and TRBJ2-5; possible D gene TRBD1, 5 bases. V was trimmed by 3 bases and J by 1 base, leaving 7 bases between them. The CDR3 sequence is 13 residues long. CDR1 SGHNT and CDR2 YYREEE come from the germline V gene (reference sequence). CDR3 protein: CASSSQGQETQYF. CDR3 coding DNA: TGTGCCAGCAGCTCCCAGGGCCAAGAGACCCAGTACTTC.

The chain joins TRBV28 to TRBJ1-4; 9 nucleotides match TRBD1. The length of the CDR3 is 14 residues. V dropped 5 bases and J dropped 8; count of bases not matched to a gene: 6. Germline loops: CDR1 MDHEN, CDR2 SYDVKM. The CDR3 coding sequence is TGTGCCAGCAGTGTAACAGGGGGCGAGGAAAAACTGTTTTTT. The encoded protein is CASSVTGGEEKLFF.

CDR3 sequence: CASSHLTGAYGYTF. For the CDR3, the DNA is TGCGCCAGCAGCCACCTGACAGGAGCTTATGGCTACACCTTC. The chain links TRBV4-1 to TRBJ1-2, with D tentatively TRBD1 (6 bases). The germline V gene encodes CDR1 MGHRA and CDR2 YSYEKL. Deletions cut 3 bases from V and 5 bases from J, with 13 bases between. This CDR3 region has 14 residues.

J is TRBJ1-2 and V is TRBV5-1; D may be TRBD1 (6 bases). Germline values: CDR1 SGHRS, CDR2 YFSETQ. The CDR3 extends over 15 amino acids. V was shortened by 4 bases and J by 6 bases, with 19 bases between the two germline ends. The CDR3 DNA reads TGCGCCAGCAGCGTAGCCTACCAGGGGAGGGATGGCTACACCTTC. This sequence encodes CASSVAYQGRDGYTF.

The genes are TRBV6-5 and TRBJ2-2; D unclear. Germline V gene data show CDR1 as MNHEY and CDR2 as SVGAGI. The ends were cut back, 6 bases at V and 5 bases at J, with 10 bases in the middle. This CDR3 has 13 residues. The CDR3 DNA is TGTGCCAGCAGGCTGATCTTTACCGGGGAGCTGTTTTTT. This encodes CASRLIFTGELFF.

The rearrangement links TRBV19 to TRBJ2-5; D call uncertain. The CDR3 is 12 amino acids. The germline gives CDR1 LNHDA, CDR2 SQIVND (reference sequence). V was pared by 5 bases and J by 4 bases, with 8 bases between. The CDR3 coding sequence is TGTGCCAGTAGTGTCAGTCGAGAGACCCAGTACTTC. It specifies CASSVSRETQYF.

The chain joins TRBV6-5 to TRBJ1-1; perhaps TRBD1 as D (5 bases). Germline V gene data show CDR1 as MNHEY and CDR2 as SVGAGI. Trimming took 8 bases from V and 5 from J, leaving 12 bases between them. The CDR3 consists of 12 residues. CDR3 loop: CASWGGKTEAFF. The CDR3 DNA sequence: TGTGCCAGCTGGGGGGGGAAGACTGAAGCTTTCTTT.

The J gene is TRBJ2-2, the V gene TRBV5-1, with TRBD2 matching 7 bases. CDR1 SGHRS and CDR2 YFSETQ come from the germline V gene. V trimming: 3 bases; J trimming: 7 bases; junction bases outside the gene matches: 9. This CDR3 is 15 amino acids long. The DNA for the CDR3 is TGCGCCAGCAGCTCCCCTCAAGCGGGGATCGGGGAGCTGTTTTTT. Amino acids: CASSSPQAGIGELFF.

The CDR3 protein is CASSEATAKRYGYTF. DNA for the CDR3: TGTGCCAGCAGTGAAGCGACGGCCAAGAGGTATGGCTACACCTTC. The rearrangement uses TRBV2 and TRBJ1-2; D gene unclear. V was clipped by 0 bases and J by 5 bases, with 13 bases between them. The CDR3 totals 15 residues. Germline CDR1 reads SNHLY; CDR2 reads FYNNEI.

The chain recombines TRBV19 with TRBJ1-4; TRBD1 agrees at 8 bases. Germline lookup yields CDR1 LNHDA and CDR2 SQIVND (reference sequence). There are 17 residues in the CDR3. Trimming removed 5 bases from V and 3 bases from J; junction bases left unmatched: 11. CDR3: CASSASIRGLANEKLFF. In DNA form, the CDR3 reads TGTGCCAGTAGTGCGAGTATCAGGGGGCTGGCTAATGAAAAACTGTTTTTT.

V usage is TRBV23-1 and J usage is TRBJ1-6; D uncertain. TRBV23-1 counts as an open reading frame of uncertain function. Trimming took off 2 bases at V and 16 bases at J, with 9 bases between the two ends. The CDR3 spans 11 residues. DNA of the CDR3: TGCGCCAGCAGTCAAGAGTTCCGGCTCCACTTT. Protein product: CASSQEFRLHF.

V gene TRBV5-5 combines with J gene TRBJ1-5, with unresolved D. Germline V gives CDR1 SGHKS, CDR2 YYEKEE (reference sequence). The ends were cut back, 2 bases at V and 6 bases at J, with 15 bases in the middle. This CDR3 comprises 15 residues. This CDR3 reads CASSLSVLPGQPQHF. Here the CDR3 DNA reads TGTGCCAGCAGCTTATCCGTCCTTCCCGGTCAGCCCCAGCATTTT.

This chain joins TRBV12-5 and TRBJ1-6, with D hard to call. Trimming removed 2 bases from V and 10 bases from J, with 12 bases in between. The germline gives CDR1 LGHNT, CDR2 FRNRAP. The CDR3 spans 14 residues. This CDR3 is CASGLFGTQSPLHF. DNA for the CDR3: TGTGCTAGTGGTTTGTTTGGAACCCAATCACCCCTCCACTTT.

The CDR3 DNA is TGTGCCAGCAGCTTAGCCTTCGACGGCTACGAGCAGTACTTC. Translating gives CASSLAFDGYEQYF. The chain combines TRBV11-2 with TRBJ2-7; the D is unclear. CDR3 size: 14 residues. V gave up 1 base and J gave up 3 bases, with 10 bases separating them. Germline V CDR1 and CDR2: SGHAT, FQNNGV.